These 15 T cell receptor beta chains share one sample of origin, sequenced in a study of shared clonotypes between healthy human individuals (TCRdb year 2020). The library was made by the immunoSEQ multiplex PCR assay. The immuneACCESS repertoire file appears here via TCRdb, limited to in-frame rearrangements. These files lack a portion of the clones; in checked studies, under half of the deficit traces to unresolved V genes, and the cause of the others is not known. The table for this sample lists about 2.4 million clones; roughly 92% of them were counted only once. The ten largest clones take up over 0.12% of the sample. The sample consisted of naive CD4+ T cells sorted from blood. This specimen's cell subset or site label, interpreted: CD45RA+ positively selected. These receptors were taken from a man aged 18 to 35 in good health.

The chain recombines TRBV5-1 with TRBJ2-1; TRBD1 matches 7 bases. Germline assignment: CDR1 SGHRS and CDR2 YFSETQ. CDR3 length equals 14 residues. V was pared by 0 bases and J by 5 bases, with 2 bases of the junction left unmatched. The CDR3 loop is CASSLATGHNEQFF. As DNA, the CDR3 is TGCGCCAGCAGCTTGGCGACAGGGCACAATGAGCAGTTCTTC.

The chain employs TRBV15 and TRBJ2-7; TRBD1 agrees at 8 bases. Germline-derived CDR1 and CDR2 are LNHNV and YYDKDF (reference sequence). After removal of 4 bases from V and 0 bases from J, the junction contained 11 bases not matched to a gene. CDR3 size: 17 residues. The CDR3 bases are TGTGCCACCAGCACCACCTCGGACAGGGCTAGCTCCTACGAGCAGTACTTC. Translating it yields CATSTTSDRASSYEQYF. Supplemented by reference TRBV15 and TRBJ2-7, the full variable domain reads DAMVIQNPRYQVTQFGKPVTLSCSQTLNHNVMYWYQQKSSQAPKLLFHYYDKDFNNEADTPDNFQSRRPNTSFCFLDIRSPGLGDTAMYLCATSTTSDRASSYEQYFGPGTRLTVT.

V and J are TRBV23-1 and TRBJ2-6; 7 positions match TRBD2. TRBV23-1 is recorded as an ORF, its role being uncertain. The length of the CDR3 is 21 residues. After removal of 2 bases from V and 0 bases from J, the junction contained 16 bases not matched to a gene. Written as DNA, the CDR3 is TGCGCCAGCAGTCAAGGAGGGTCAATGCGACTAGCTTGCTCTGGGGCCAACGTCCTGACTTTC. Translated, it gives CASSQGGSMRLACSGANVLTF.

The V and J genes are TRBV30 and TRBJ2-1, with 9 bases that match TRBD1. The CDR3 totals 17 residues. Germline values: CDR1 GTSNPN, CDR2 SVGIG (reference sequence). With 3 bases clipped from V and 2 bases from J, the junction kept 11 bases outside the gene matches. The CDR3: CAWSQDRGGLAYNEQFF. In DNA form, the CDR3 reads TGTGCCTGGAGCCAGGACAGGGGAGGGCTAGCCTACAATGAGCAGTTCTTC.

As to this clone: The same CDR3 is also encoded by other DNA sequences in this sample. The V gene is TRBV19, the J gene TRBJ1-1; 7 bases align to TRBD1. CDR3 length: 13 amino acids. Trimming removed 6 bases from V and 4 bases from J; junction bases left unmatched: 5. Germline values: CDR1 LNHDA, CDR2 SQIVND (reference sequence). CDR3 bases: TGTGCCAGTAGCCTCGACAGGGCCACTGAAGCTTTCTTT. The encoded protein is CASSLDRATEAFF.

The chain joins TRBV7-9 to TRBJ1-5; D ambiguous. CDR1 SEHNR and CDR2 FQNEAQ come from the germline V gene (reference sequence). The CDR3 extends over 15 amino acids. Trimming took off 3 bases at V and 0 bases at J, with 9 bases between the two ends. Here the CDR3 DNA reads TGTGCCAGCAGCTTCGGACTGGATAGCAATCAGCCCCAGCATTTT. Protein product: CASSFGLDSNQPQHF.

The V gene is TRBV30, the J gene TRBJ1-5, with a weak D call TRBD1 (5 bases). V was trimmed by 7 bases and J by 4 bases, leaving 14 bases between them. This CDR3 is 13 amino acids long. CDR1 and CDR2 from the germline V gene are GTSNPN and SVGIG (reference sequence). The CDR3 is CASSTGGNQPQHF. In DNA form, the CDR3 reads TGTGCCTCTTCAACAGGCGGTAATCAGCCCCAGCATTTT.

The chain is built from TRBV19 and TRBJ2-5; D unresolved. CDR1 is LNHDA, CDR2 SQIVND, per germline (reference sequence). Trimming left V 2 bases short and J 1 base short, with 8 bases between. This CDR3 spans 14 amino acids. Here the CDR3 DNA reads TGTGCCAGTAGTATAATCGGCATCCAAGAGACCCAGTACTTC. As protein: CASSIIGIQETQYF.

CDR3 protein: CASSEDLGQQHF. CDR3 coding DNA: TGTGCCAGCAGTGAAGATTTGGGACAACAGCATTTT. V is TRBV6-1 and J is TRBJ1-5; D possibly corresponds to TRBD1 (6 bases). CDR1 and CDR2 (germline): MNHNS, SASEGT. This CDR3 comprises 12 residues. Trimming took 1 base from V and 13 from J, leaving 11 bases between them.

The sample holds a few counts of this clone. This sequence joins TRBV11-2 and TRBJ2-7; 9 bases fit TRBD2. Germline CDR1 SGHAT, CDR2 FQNNGV. V shed 4 bases, J shed 0 bases, and the junction held 16 bases outside the gene matches. The CDR3 is made up of 19 amino acids. The CDR3 reads CASSSSVTAGGLYSYEQYF. The CDR3 DNA is TGTGCCAGCAGCTCTTCGGTTACAGCGGGGGGCCTTTACTCCTACGAGCAGTACTTC.

On this clone itself: Other DNA sequences in this specimen translate into the identical CDR3. The rearrangement joins TRBV18 to TRBJ2-2; D is possibly TRBD2 (6 bases). Germline CDR1 is KGHSH and CDR2 is LQKENI. V was pared by 3 bases and J by 5 bases, with 10 bases between. The CDR3 consists of 14 residues. In nucleotides, the CDR3 is TGTGCCAGCTCACCTTCCCGGGGGACCGGGGAGCTGTTTTTT. Protein sequence: CASSPSRGTGELFF.

The chain combines TRBV14 with TRBJ2-1; the match to TRBD2 covers 7 bases. This CDR3 has 17 residues. The junction had 14 bases not matched to a gene; V was cut back by 5 bases and J by 4 bases. Looked up from germline, CDR1 is SGHDN and CDR2 is FVKESK. The CDR3 bases are TGTGCCAGCAGCTCTCACCGGCGGGAGTTAGGTTACAATGAGCAGTTCTTC. As protein: CASSSHRRELGYNEQFF.

V is TRBV5-6 and J is TRBJ2-5; D uncertain. The J call may be wrong; the DNA end is better matched by TRBJ2-7. CDR1 is SGHDT, CDR2 YYEEEE, per germline. The CDR3 contains 12 residues. In DNA form, the CDR3 reads TGTGCCAGCTCGCTTATGGCCTACGAGCAGTACTTC. The encoded protein is CASSLMAYEQYF.

The chain couples TRBV4-3 to TRBJ2-1, with 10 bases fitting TRBD2. Germline loops: CDR1 LGHNA, CDR2 YSLEER. The CDR3 spans 18 residues. The ends lost 0 bases at V and 1 base at J; junction bases unmatched: 6. The CDR3 DNA reads TGCGCCAGCAGCCAAGACGGCCTAGCGGGGGTTTCCTACAATGAGCAGTTCTTC. Its translation is CASSQDGLAGVSYNEQFF.

This clone was detected only once. The gene calls are TRBV18 and TRBJ2-7; possibly TRBD2 for D (5 bases). The V and J ends lost 6 bases and 1 base respectively, with 13 bases between them. The germline V gene encodes CDR1 KGHSH and CDR2 LQKENI. The CDR3 runs 14 residues. CDR3 DNA sequence: TGTGCCAGCTCTCACGGCCGGAGGTCCTACGAGCAGTACTTC. This translates into CASSHGRRSYEQYF.